Described below is a single T cell receptor (beta chain) sequence and its context. Its cognate antigen is unknown. The CDR3 runs to 15 residues. The V gene lost 4 bases and the J gene lost 6 bases, with 15 bases spanning the gap. The germline V gene encodes CDR1 SGHDN and CDR2 FVKESK. The data are from a study of tissue T cells after allogeneic stem cell transplantation. Sequenced by immunoSEQ multiplex PCR; TCRdb stores in-frame clones only, minus some. This table holds fewer than 30,000 clones, about 73% found once. Broader study findings: TCR repertoires tracked anatomic similarity, regardless of disease or transplant status. Which tissue TCRs were alloreactive or antigen-specific was not determined. Some clones might be persisting host cells. Limitations included a small, clinically heterogeneous cohort and limited sampling depth. Across patients, clones rarely overlapped, yet motif clusters were shared tissue-specifically.

Sequenced here: tissue from the ileum, sampled at autopsy. The TCR sequence derives from a female donor over 55 with lung cancer. The rearrangement uses TRBV14 and TRBJ2-2; a possible D gene is TRBD1 (5 bases). In DNA, the CDR3 is TGTGCCAGCAGCCCACAGGTGGGGTACGCCGGGGAGCTGTTTTTT. It translates to CASSPQVGYAGELFF.